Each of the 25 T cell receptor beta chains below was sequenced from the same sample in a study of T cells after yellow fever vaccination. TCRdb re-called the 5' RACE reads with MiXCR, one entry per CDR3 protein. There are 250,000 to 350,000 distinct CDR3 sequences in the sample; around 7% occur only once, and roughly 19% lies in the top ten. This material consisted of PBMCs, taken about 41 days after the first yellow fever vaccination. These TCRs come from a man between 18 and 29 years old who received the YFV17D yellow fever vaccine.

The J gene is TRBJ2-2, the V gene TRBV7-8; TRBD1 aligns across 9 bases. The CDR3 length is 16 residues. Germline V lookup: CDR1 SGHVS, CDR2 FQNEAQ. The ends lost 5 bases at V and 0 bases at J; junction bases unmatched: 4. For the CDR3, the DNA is TGTGCCAGCAGCCCTAGGGACAGGGCGAACACCGGGGAGCTGTTTTTT. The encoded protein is CASSPRDRANTGELFF.

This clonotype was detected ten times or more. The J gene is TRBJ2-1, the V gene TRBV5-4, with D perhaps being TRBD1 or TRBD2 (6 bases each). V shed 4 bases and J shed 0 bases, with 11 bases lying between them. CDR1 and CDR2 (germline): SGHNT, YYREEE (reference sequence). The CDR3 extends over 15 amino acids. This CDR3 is CASSLGGDSYNEQFF. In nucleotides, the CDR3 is TGTGCCAGCAGCCTGGGGGGCGACTCCTACAATGAGCAGTTCTTC. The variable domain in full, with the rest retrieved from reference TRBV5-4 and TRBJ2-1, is ETGVTQSPTHLIKTRGQQVTLRCSSQSGHNTVSWYQQALGQGPQFIFQYYREEENGRGNFPPRFSGLQFPNYSSELNVNALELDDSALYLCASSLGGDSYNEQFFGPGTRLTVL.

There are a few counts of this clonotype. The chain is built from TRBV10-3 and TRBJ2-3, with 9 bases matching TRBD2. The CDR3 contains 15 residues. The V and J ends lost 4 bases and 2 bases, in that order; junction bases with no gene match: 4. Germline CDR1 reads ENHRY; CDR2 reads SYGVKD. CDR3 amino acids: CAISGSGGPTDTQYF. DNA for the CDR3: TGTGCCATCAGTGGTAGCGGGGGACCCACAGATACGCAGTATTTT.

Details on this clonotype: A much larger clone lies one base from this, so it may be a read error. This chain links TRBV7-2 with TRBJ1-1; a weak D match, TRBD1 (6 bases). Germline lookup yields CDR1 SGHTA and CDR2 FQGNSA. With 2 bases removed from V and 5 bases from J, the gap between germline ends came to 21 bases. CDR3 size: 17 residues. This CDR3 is CASSLMGDNYMRTEAFF. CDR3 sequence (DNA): TGTGCCAGCAGCTTAATGGGGGACAATTATATGAGGACTGAAGCTTTCTTT. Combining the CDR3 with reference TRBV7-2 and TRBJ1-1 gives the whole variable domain GAGVSQSPSNKVTEKGKDVELRCDPISGHTALYWYRQSLGQGLEFLIYFQGNSAPDKSGLPSDRFSAERTGGSVSTLTIQRTQQEDSAVYLCASSLMGDNYMRTEAFFGQGTRLTVV.

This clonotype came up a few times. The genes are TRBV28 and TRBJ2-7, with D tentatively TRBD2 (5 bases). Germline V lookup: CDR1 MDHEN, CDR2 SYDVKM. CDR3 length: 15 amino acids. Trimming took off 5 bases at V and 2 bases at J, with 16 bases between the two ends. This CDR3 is CASSPGSEGPYEQYF. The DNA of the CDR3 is TGTGCCAGCAGTCCCGGTTCCGAGGGCCCCTACGAGCAGTACTTC.

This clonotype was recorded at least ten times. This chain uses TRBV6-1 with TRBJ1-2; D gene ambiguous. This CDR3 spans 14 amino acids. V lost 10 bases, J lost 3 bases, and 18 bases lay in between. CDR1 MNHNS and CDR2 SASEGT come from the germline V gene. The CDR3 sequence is CATTKGGLDYGYTF. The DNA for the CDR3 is TGTGCCACCACGAAGGGTGGCTTGGACTATGGCTACACCTTC.

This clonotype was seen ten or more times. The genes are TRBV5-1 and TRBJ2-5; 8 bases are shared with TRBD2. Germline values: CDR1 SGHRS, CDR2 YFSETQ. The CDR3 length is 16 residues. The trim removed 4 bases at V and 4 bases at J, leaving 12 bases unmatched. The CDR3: CASSGGAGTRGETQYF. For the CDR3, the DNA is TGCGCCAGCAGCGGAGGGGCAGGGACTAGGGGAGAGACCCAGTACTTC.

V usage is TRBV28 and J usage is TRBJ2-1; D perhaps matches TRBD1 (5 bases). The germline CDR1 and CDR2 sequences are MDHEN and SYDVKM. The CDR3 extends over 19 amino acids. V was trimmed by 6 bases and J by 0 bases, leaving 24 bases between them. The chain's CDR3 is CASRGPLGVMKSSYNEQFF. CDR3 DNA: TGTGCCAGCAGGGGGCCCCTGGGCGTGATGAAGAGCTCCTACAATGAGCAGTTCTTC.

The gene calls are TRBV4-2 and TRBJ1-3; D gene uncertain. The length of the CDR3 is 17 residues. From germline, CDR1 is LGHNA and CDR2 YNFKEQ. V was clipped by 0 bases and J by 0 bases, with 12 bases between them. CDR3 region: CASSQDRTESSGNTIYF. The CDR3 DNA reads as TGTGCCAGCAGCCAAGATCGTACGGAGAGCTCTGGAAACACCATATATTTT.

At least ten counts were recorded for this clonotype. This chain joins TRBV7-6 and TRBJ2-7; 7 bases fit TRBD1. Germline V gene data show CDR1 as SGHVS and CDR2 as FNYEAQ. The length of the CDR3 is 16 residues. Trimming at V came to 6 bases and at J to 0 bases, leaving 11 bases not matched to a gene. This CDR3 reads CASRATGTEASYEQYF. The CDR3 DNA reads TGTGCCAGCAGAGCAACCGGGACAGAGGCCTCCTACGAGCAGTACTTC.

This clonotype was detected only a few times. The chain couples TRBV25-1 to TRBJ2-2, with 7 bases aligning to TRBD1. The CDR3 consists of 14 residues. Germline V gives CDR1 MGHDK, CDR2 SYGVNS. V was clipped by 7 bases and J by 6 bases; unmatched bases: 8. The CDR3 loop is CASIGQVDSGELFF. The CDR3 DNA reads TGTGCCAGCATAGGACAGGTTGATTCCGGGGAGCTGTTTTTT.

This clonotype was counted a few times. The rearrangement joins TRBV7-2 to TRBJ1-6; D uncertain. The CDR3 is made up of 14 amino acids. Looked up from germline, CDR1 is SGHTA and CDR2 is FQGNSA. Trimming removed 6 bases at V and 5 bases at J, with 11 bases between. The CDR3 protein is CASSSRVDNSPLHF. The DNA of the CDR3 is TGTGCCAGCAGTTCGAGGGTCGATAATTCACCCCTCCACTTT.

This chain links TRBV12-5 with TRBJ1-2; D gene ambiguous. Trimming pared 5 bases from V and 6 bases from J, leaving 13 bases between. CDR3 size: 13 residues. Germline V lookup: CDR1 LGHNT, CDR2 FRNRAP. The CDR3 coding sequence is TGTGCTAGTGGTGCGTTTAGGGAGCATGGCTACACCTTC. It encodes CASGAFREHGYTF.

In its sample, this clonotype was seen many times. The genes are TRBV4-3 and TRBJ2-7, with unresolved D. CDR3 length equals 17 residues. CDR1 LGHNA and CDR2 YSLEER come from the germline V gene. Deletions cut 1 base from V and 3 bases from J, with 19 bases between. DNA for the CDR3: TGCGCCAGCAGCCAAGGAGATATGAATCAGGAGTTCTACGAGCAGTACGTC. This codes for CASSQGDMNQEFYEQYV.

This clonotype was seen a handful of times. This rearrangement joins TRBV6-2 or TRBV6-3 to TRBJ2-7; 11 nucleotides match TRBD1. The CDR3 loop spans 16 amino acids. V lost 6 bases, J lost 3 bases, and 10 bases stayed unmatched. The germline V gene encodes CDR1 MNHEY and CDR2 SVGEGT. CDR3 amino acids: CASRPTGTGGRYEQYF. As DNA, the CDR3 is TGTGCCAGCAGACCCACCGGGACAGGGGGTCGCTACGAGCAGTACTTC.

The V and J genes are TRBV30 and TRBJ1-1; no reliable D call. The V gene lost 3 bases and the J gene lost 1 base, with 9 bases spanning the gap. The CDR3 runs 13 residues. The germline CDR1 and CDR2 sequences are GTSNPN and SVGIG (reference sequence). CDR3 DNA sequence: TGTGCCTGGAGGGAGAACCGGAACACTGAAGCTTTCTTT. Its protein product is CAWRENRNTEAFF.

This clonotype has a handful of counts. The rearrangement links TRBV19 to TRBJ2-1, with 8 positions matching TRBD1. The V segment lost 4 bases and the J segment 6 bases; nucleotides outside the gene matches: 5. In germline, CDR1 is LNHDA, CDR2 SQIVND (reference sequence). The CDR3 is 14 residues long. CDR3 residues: CASSTGQGLNEQFF. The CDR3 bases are TGTGCCAGTAGTACTGGACAGGGACTCAATGAGCAGTTCTTC.

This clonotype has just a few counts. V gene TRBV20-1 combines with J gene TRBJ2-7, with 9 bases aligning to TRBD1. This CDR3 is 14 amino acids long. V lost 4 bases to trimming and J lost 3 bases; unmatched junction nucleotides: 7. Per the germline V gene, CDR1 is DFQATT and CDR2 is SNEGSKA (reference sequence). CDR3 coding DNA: TGCAGTGCTATGACAGGGGGAAAGATCTACGAGCAGTACTTC. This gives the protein CSAMTGGKIYEQYF.

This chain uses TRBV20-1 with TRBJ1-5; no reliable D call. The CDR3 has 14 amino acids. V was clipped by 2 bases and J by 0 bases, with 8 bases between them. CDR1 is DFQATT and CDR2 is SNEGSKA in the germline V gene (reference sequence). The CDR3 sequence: CSARQRNSNQPQHF. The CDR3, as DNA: TGCAGTGCTAGACAGAGAAATAGCAATCAGCCCCAGCATTTT.

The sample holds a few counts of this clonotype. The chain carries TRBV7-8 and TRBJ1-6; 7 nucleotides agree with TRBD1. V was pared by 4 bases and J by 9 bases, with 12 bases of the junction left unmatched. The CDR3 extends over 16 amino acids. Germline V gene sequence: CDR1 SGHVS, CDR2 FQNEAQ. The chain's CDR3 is CASSSGTQGWGSPLHF. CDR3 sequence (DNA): TGTGCCAGCAGCTCAGGCACACAGGGGTGGGGTTCACCCCTCCACTTT.

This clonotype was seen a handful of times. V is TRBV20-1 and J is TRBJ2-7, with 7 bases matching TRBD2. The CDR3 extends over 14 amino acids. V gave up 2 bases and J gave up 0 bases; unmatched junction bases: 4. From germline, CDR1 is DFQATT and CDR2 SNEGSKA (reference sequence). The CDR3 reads CSARSGVPSYEQYF. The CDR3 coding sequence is TGCAGTGCTAGAAGCGGGGTGCCCTCCTACGAGCAGTACTTC.

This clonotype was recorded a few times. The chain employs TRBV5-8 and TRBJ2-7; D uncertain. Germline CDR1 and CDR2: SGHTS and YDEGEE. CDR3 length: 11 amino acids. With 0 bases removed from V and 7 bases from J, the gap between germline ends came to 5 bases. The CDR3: CASSLDGEQYV. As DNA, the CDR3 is TGTGCCAGCAGCTTGGACGGGGAGCAGTACGTC.

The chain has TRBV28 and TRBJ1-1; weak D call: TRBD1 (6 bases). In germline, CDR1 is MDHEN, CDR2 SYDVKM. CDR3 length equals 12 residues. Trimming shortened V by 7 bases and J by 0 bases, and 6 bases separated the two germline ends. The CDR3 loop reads CASKGVNTEAFF. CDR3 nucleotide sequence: TGTGCCAGCAAGGGGGTGAACACTGAAGCTTTCTTT.

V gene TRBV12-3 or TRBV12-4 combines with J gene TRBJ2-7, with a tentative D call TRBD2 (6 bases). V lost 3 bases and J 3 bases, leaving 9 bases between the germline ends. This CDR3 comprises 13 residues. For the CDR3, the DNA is TGTGCCAGCAGTTTTGGCGGGATCTACGAGCAGTACTTC. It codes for CASSFGGIYEQYF.

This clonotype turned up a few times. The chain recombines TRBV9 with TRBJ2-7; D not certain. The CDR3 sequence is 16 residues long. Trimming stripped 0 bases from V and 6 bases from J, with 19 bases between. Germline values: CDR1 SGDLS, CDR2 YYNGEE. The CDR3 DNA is TGTGCCAGCAGCGTAGGAGCAACTACCCCACATGGCGAGCAGTACTTC. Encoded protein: CASSVGATTPHGEQYF.